This entry lists 9 T cell receptor beta chains sequenced from one sample in a study of molecular identifiers for immune sequencing clone quantification. TCRdb re-analysed the PCR reads in MiXCR, keeping a single row per CDR3 protein. The table has around 480,000 distinct CDR3 sequences, approximately 25% seen once; the top ten hold 0.76%. The sample consisted of naive CD8+ T cells from blood, with Jurkat cell RNA spiked in. The subset: FACS-sorted CD8+CD4-CCR7+CD45RA+ naive T cells. The source is a human donor in good health. Some libraries in this study had Jurkat cell RNA spiked in.

With respect to this clonotype: Sequence at one end of the junction differs from germline and may be a read error. The chain is built from TRBV19 and TRBJ2-7; 8 positions agree with TRBD1. CDR1 and CDR2 (germline): LNHDA, SQIVND (reference sequence). The CDR3 totals 13 residues. For the CDR3, the DNA is TGTGCCAGTAGTGTGACAGGGGTATACGAGCAGTGCTTC. Translating gives CASSVTGVYEQCF.

The chain combines TRBV20-1 with TRBJ2-3; 7 bases are a match to TRBD2. Germline CDR1 reads DFQATT; CDR2 reads SNEGSKA (reference sequence). This CDR3 is 14 amino acids long. After removal of 1 base from V and 4 bases from J, the junction contained 5 bases not matched to a gene. CDR3 in DNA: TGCAGTGCTAGAGTGGGAGGGCCCGCAGATACGCAGTATTTT. This encodes CSARVGGPADTQYF.

This clonotype was recorded many times. V usage is TRBV6-5 and J usage is TRBJ2-3, with 8 bases matching TRBD1. Germline V gives CDR1 MNHEY, CDR2 SVGAGI. The CDR3 totals 16 residues. After removal of 6 bases from V and 0 bases from J, the junction contained 8 bases not matched to a gene. As DNA, the CDR3 is TGTGCCAGCAGGCCTATACAGGGGGGAAGCACAGATACGCAGTATTTT. This gives the protein CASRPIQGGSTDTQYF.

This clonotype was seen only a few times. This chain uses TRBV27 with TRBJ2-3, with D perhaps being TRBD1 or TRBD2 (5 bases each). Between the trimmed V and J ends, which lost 9 bases and 5 bases, there was a span of 21 bases. The germline V gene encodes CDR1 MNHEY and CDR2 SMNVEV (reference sequence). This CDR3 region has 15 residues. The CDR3 region is CASRDRHRPGDTQYF. In nucleotides, the CDR3 is TGTGCCAGTCGGGACCGTCACCGCCCCGGAGATACGCAGTATTTT.

Details on this clonotype: This may be a read error: a much more frequent sequence differs by one nucleotide. V and J are TRBV24-1 and TRBJ2-1, with D unclear. The CDR3 is made up of 13 amino acids. Germline CDR1 and CDR2: KGHDR and SFDVKD. For the CDR3, the DNA is TGTGTCACCAGTTCCTATACCTACAATGAGCAGTTCTTC. Translation gives CVTSSYTYNEQFF.

Comments on this clonotype: Just one base apart from a much larger clone, this may be a read error. The chain carries TRBV9 and TRBJ1-1; no clear D gene. Germline loops: CDR1 SGDLS, CDR2 YYNGEE. CDR3 length: 15 residues. CDR3 in amino acids: CASSVLSALHPEAYF. In nucleotides, the CDR3 is TGTGCCAGCAGCGTATTATCGGCCCTACACCCTGAAGCTTACTTT.

The rearrangement uses TRBV19 and TRBJ2-7; 16 bases line up with TRBD2. The CDR3 is 16 amino acids. V shed 7 bases and J 5 bases; nucleotides not matched to a gene: 8. The germline gives CDR1 LNHDA, CDR2 SQIVND (reference sequence). The CDR3 is CASTPGLAGGPHEQYF. As DNA, the CDR3 is TGTGCCAGTACACCGGGACTAGCGGGAGGGCCCCACGAGCAGTACTTC. Together with reference TRBV19 and TRBJ2-7, the CDR3 gives the full variable domain: DGGITQSPKYLFRKEGQNVTLSCEQNLNHDAMYWYRQDPGQGLRLIYYSQIVNDFQKGDIAEGYSVSREKKESFPLTVTSAQKNPTAFYLCASTPGLAGGPHEQYFGPGTRLTVT.

In this sample, this clonotype turned up many times. The V and J genes are TRBV7-9 and TRBJ2-2, with a possible D match to TRBD2 (5 bases). V was clipped by 2 bases and J by 4 bases, with 11 bases between them. CDR1 is SEHNR and CDR2 is FQNEAQ in the germline V gene (reference sequence). The length of the CDR3 is 15 residues. CDR3 in amino acids: CASSLSDFATGELFF. The CDR3 DNA reads TGTGCCAGCAGCTTATCGGACTTTGCCACCGGGGAGCTGTTTTTT.

This chain joins TRBV12-3 or TRBV12-4 and TRBJ1-4; maybe TRBD1 (6 bases). The CDR3 extends over 13 amino acids. V was shortened by 4 bases and J by 8 bases, with 11 bases between the two germline ends. CDR3 amino acids: CASSYRESEKLFF. CDR3 nucleotide sequence: TGTGCCAGCAGTTACAGGGAATCGGAAAAACTGTTTTTT.